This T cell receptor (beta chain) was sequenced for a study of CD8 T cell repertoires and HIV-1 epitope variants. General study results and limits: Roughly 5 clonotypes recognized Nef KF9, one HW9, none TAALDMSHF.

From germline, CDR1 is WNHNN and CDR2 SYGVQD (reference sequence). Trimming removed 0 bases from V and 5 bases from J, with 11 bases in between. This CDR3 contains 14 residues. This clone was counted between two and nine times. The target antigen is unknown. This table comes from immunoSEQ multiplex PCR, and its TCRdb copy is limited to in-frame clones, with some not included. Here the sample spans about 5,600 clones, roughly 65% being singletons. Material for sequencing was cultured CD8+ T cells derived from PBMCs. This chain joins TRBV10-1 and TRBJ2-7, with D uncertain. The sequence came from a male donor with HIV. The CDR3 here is CASSESKGFDEQYF. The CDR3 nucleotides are TGCGCCAGCAGTGAGTCAAAAGGGTTCGACGAGCAGTACTTC.